This T cell receptor beta chain was documented in a study of CD8+CD57+ T cells in acquired aplastic anemia. The TCR beta profiling, which covered VDJ combination and CDR3 sequence, was carried out using genomic DNA as the template. MiXCR, applied by TCRdb to the reads, yields one record per CDR3 protein. Of roughly 150,000 distinct CDR3 sequences in the sample, more than 45% were seen once. J lost 1 base, V lost 4 bases, and 2 bases had no gene match. Germline V CDR1 and CDR2: MGHDK, SYGVNS. The CDR3 is 15 amino acids. All patients picked for sequencing had shown, by flow cytometry, an expansion of CD8+CD57+ cells.

The sample comprised sorted CD4+, CD8+, or CD8+CD57+ T cells (not recorded which) from PBMCs. The rearrangement links TRBV25-1 to TRBJ1-5; 9 bases align to TRBD1. The receptor comes from a human donor with aplastic anemia. The CDR3 nucleotides are TGTGCCAGCAGTGGTGGGACAGGGAGCAATCAGCCCCAGCATTTT. Translated: CASSGGTGSNQPQHF.